The clone carrying this T cell receptor beta chain was picked up many times. The antigen remains undetermined. This sample is drawn from a study of T cells in Graves' hyperthyroidism and ophthalmopathy. The study's findings and limits: Before onset, ophthalmopathy was predicted by the model a median approximately 6.5 months earlier. Most clonotypes expanded in the thyroid (above 0.001) were also present in blood. A model using 13 V-J features told ophthalmopathy apart from stable hyperthyroidism.

Looked up from germline, CDR1 is SNHLY and CDR2 is FYNNEI. V was pared by 11 bases and J by 2 bases, with 4 bases of the junction left unmatched. CDR3 size: 14 residues. It was RNA transcripts that yielded the amplified TCR beta CDR3 regions. RT-PCR in the first round (using the HTBI primer set) targeted the TCR CDR3. Via MiXCR, TCRdb re-called the multiplex PCR reads, giving one row per CDR3 protein. The sample carries 300,000 to 400,000 distinct CDR3 sequences, less than 20% recorded once. For ophthalmopathy patients, the Clinical Activity Score was at least 3 and the NOSPECS grade at least 4; duration was under 3 months.

This sequence was found in a man between 18 and 35 years old with Graves' ophthalmopathy. The V gene is TRBV2, the J gene TRBJ2-6; 9 bases agree with TRBD1. The sequenced sample was blood. CDR3 DNA sequence: TGTGCCGGACGGGACAGGGCTGGGGCCAACGTCCTGACTTTC. Translating it yields CAGRDRAGANVLTF.